Sequencing of this TCR beta chain was carried out in a study of Tregs in tolerant kidney transplant recipients. Study-level points and caveats: Activated donor B cell expansion appeared to reveal the most relevant donor-specific TCRbeta repertoire.

Recipients received nonmyeloablative bone marrow transplants from related graft donors, with transient mixed chimerism. Assay: immunoSEQ multiplex PCR; the TCRdb copy retains only in-frame clones and omits some. The sample features 23,000 or so clones, with around 4% in its top ten. This CDR3 has 14 residues. V was pared by 3 bases and J by 2 bases, with 9 bases between. Per germline, CDR1 SNHLY and CDR2 FYNNEI. For this clone: The antigen is undetermined. Sequencing ends 3 residues short of the CDR3 end; the germline J gene provides the rest.

The sample here was CD4+ T cells from blood (PBMCs), taken 6 months after the transplant. The sequence was obtained from a human patient who received a combined kidney and bone marrow transplant. The graft donor may have given rise to some T cells. V gene TRBV2 combines with J gene TRBJ2-3; D is possibly TRBD1 (6 bases). Incomplete CDR3 DNA: TGTGCCAGCAGTGACCCAGGGGCCACAGATACG. Its translation: CASSDPGATDT. The entire CDR3 protein is CASSDPGATDTQYF.